This TCR beta chain was recorded in a study of shared T cell receptors in the human thymus. Clones were read by immunoSEQ multiplex PCR, and TCRdb kept only the in-frame ones, dropping some. In the table there are more than 550,000 clones, about 90% of which are singletons. The CDR3 consists of 16 residues. Germline assignment: CDR1 SGHDN and CDR2 FVKESK. Trimming shortened V by 4 bases and J by 6 bases, and 16 bases separated the two germline ends. Only one count was recorded for this clone. These data were likewise used in another study, on human thymus T cells.

The TCR sequence derives from a boy in the first two years of life with a congenital heart defect. Input material: thymocytes. V gene TRBV14 combines with J gene TRBJ1-6; D unresolved. CDR3 sequence (DNA): TGTGCCAGCAGCCTTGATTTGACTAATATTAATTCACCCCTCCACTTT. Translated: CASSLDLTNINSPLHF. Variable domain in full (rest from reference TRBV14 and TRBJ1-6): EAGVTQFPSHSVIEKGQTVTLRCDPISGHDNLYWYRRVMGKEIKFLLHFVKESKQDESGMPNNRFLAERTGGTYSTLKVQPAELEDSGVYFCASSLDLTNINSPLHFGNGTRLTVT.